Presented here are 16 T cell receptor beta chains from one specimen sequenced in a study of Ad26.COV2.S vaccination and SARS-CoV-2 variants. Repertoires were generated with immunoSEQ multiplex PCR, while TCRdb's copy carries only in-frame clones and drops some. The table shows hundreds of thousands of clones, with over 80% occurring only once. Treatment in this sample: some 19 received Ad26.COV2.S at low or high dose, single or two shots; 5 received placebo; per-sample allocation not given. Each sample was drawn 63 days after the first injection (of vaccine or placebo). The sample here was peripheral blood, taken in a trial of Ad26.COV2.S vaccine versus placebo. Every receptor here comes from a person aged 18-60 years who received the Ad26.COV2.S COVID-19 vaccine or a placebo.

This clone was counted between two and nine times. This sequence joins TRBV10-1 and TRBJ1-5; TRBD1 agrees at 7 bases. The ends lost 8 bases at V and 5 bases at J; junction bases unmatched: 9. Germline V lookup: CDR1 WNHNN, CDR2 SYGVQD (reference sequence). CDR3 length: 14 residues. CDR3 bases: TGCGCCAGCCCGGACAGGCCCCGCTATCAGCCCCAGCATTTT. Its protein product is CASPDRPRYQPQHF.

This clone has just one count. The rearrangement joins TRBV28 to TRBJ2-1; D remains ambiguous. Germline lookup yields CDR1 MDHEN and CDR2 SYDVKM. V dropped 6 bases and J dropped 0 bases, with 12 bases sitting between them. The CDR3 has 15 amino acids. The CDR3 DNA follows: TGTGCCAGCAGCTCCGACGACCACTCCTACAATGAGCAGTTCTTC. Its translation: CASSSDDHSYNEQFF.

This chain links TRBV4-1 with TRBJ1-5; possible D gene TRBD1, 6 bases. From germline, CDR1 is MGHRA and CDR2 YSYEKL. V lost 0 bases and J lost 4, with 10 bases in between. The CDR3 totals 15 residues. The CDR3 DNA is TGCGCCAGCAGCCAAGATGGGACAATTAATCAGCCCCAGCATTTT. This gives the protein CASSQDGTINQPQHF.

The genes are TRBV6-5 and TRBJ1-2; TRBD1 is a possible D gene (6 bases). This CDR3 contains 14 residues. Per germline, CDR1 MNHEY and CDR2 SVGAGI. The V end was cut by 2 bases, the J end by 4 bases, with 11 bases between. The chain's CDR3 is CASSYGQRAYGYTF. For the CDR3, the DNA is TGTGCCAGCAGTTACGGACAGAGAGCCTATGGCTACACCTTC.

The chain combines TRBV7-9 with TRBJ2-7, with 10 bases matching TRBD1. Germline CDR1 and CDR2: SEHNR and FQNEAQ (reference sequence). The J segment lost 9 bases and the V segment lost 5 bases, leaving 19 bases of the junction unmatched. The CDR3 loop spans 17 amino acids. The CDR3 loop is CASSLYDTTGGSLPQYF. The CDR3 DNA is TGTGCCAGCAGCCTCTACGATACGACAGGGGGCTCCTTACCGCAGTACTTC. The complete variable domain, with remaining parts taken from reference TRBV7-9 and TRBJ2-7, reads DTGVSQNPRHKITKRGQNVTFRCDPISEHNRLYWYRQTLGQGPEFLTYFQNEAQLEKSRLLSDRFSAERPKGSFSTLEIQRTEQGDSAMYLCASSLYDTTGGSLPQYFGPGTRLTVT.

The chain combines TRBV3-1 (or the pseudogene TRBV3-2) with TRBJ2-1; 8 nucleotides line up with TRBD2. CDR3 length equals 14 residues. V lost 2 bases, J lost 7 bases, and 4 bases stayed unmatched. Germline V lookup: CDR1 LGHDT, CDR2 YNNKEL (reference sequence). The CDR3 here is CASSQPRGVNEQFF. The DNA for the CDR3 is TGTGCCAGCAGCCAACCGCGGGGGGTTAATGAGCAGTTCTTC.

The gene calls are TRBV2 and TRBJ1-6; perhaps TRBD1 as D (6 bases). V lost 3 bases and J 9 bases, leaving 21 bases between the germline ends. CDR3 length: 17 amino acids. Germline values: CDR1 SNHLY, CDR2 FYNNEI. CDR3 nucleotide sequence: TGTGCCAGCAGTGACCGGAGAACTGGGGGCGGGGGTTCACCCCTCCACTTT. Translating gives CASSDRRTGGGGSPLHF.

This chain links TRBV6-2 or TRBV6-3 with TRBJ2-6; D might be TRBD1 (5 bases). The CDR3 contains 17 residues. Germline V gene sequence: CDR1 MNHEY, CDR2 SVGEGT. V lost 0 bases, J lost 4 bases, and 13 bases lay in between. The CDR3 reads CASSYSQGTPGANVLTF. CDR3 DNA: TGTGCCAGCAGTTACTCGCAGGGAACCCCCGGGGCCAACGTCCTGACTTTC.

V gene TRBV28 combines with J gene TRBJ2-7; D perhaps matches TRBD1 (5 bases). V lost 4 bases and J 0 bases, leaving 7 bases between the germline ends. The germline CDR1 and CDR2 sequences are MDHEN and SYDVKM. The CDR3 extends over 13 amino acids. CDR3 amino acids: CASSSTGSYEQYF. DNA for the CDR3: TGTGCCAGCAGTTCTACAGGCTCCTACGAGCAGTACTTC.

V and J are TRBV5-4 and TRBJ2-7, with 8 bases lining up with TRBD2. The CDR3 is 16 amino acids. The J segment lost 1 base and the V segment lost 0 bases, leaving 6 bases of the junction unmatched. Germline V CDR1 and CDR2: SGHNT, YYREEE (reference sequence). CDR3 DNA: TGTGCCAGCAGCTTGGGGCAGCGGGGGCCTTCCTACGAGCAGTACTTC. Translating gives CASSLGQRGPSYEQYF.

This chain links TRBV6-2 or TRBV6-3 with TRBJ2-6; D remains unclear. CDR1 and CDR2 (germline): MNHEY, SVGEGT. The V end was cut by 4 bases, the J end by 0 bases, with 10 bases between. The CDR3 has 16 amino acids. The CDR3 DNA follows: TGTGCCAGCAGTTCGGGCAGAAGCTCTGGGGCCAACGTCCTGACTTTC. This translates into CASSSGRSSGANVLTF.

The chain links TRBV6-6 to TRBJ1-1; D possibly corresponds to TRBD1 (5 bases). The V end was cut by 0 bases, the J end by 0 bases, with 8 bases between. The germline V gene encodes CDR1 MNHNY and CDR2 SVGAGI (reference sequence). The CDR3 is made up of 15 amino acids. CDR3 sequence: CASSYSSGVNTEAFF. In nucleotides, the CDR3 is TGTGCCAGCAGTTACTCGTCGGGGGTGAACACTGAAGCTTTCTTT.

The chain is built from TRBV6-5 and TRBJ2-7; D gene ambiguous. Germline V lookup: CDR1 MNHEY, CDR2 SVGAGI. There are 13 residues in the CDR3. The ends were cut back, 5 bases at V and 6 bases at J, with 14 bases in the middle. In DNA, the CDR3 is TGTGCCAGCAGTATAGGACGGTACGCCGAGCAGTACTTC. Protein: CASSIGRYAEQYF.

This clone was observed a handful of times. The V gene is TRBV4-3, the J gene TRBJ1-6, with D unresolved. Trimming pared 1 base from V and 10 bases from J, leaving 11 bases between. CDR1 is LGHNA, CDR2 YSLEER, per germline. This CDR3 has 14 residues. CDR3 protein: CASSQVSRRSPLHF. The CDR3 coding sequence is TGCGCCAGCAGCCAAGTTTCGAGGAGATCACCCCTCCACTTT.

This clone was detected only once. CDR3 in amino acids: CASIRNSGNTIYF. The DNA for the CDR3 is TGTGCCAGCATTCGGAACTCTGGAAACACCATATATTTT. This chain joins TRBV21-1 and TRBJ1-3. TRBV21-1 corresponds to a pseudogene. This CDR3 is 13 amino acids long.

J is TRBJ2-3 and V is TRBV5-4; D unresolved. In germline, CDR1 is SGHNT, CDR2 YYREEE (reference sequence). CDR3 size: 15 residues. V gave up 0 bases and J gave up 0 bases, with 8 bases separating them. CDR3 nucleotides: TGTGCCAGCAGCTTGGATAGAGCTAGCACAGATACGCAGTATTTT. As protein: CASSLDRASTDTQYF.